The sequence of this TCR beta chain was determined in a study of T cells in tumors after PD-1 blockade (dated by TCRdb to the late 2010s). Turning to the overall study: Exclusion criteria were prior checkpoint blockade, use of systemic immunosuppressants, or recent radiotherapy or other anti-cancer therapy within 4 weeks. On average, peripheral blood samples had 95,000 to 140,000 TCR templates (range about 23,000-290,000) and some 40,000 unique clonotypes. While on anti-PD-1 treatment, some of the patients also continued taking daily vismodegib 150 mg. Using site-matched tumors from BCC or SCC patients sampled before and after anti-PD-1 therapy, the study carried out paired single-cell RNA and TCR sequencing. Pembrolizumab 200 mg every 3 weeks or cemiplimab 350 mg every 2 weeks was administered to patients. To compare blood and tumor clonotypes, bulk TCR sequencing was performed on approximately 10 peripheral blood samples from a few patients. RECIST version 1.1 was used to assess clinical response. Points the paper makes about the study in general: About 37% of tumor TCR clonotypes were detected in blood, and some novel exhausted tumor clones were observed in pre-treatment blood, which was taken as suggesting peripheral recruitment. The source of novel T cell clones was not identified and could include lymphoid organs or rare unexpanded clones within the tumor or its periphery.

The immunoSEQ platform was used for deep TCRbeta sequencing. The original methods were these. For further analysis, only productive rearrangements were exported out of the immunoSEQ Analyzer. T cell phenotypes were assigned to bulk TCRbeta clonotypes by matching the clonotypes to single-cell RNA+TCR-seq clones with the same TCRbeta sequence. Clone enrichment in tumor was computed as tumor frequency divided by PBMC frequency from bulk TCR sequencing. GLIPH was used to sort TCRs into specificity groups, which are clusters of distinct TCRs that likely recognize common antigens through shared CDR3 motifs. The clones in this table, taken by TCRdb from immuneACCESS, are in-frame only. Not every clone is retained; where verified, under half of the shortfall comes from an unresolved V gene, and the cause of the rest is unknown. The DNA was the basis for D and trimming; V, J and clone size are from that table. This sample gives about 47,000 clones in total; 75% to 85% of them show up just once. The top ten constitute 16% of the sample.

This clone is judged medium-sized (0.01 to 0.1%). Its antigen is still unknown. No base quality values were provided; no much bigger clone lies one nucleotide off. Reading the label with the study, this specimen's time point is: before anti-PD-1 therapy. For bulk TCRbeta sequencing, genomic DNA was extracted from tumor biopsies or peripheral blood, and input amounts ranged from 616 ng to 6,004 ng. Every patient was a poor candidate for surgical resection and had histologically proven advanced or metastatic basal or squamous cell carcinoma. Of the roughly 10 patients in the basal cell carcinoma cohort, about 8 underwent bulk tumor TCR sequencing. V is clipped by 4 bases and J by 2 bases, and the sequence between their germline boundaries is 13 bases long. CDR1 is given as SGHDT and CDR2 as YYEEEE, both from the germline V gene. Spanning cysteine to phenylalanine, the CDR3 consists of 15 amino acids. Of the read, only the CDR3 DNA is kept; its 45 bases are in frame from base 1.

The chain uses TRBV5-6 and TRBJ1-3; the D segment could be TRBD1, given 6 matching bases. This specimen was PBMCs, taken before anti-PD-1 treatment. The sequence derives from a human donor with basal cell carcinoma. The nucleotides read TGTGCCAGCAGCCCGCAGGGGAACACTGGAAACACCATATATTTT. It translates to CASSPQGNTGNTIYF.